One sample yielded the 3 T cell receptor beta chains listed below, sequenced in a study of blood T cell repertoires in COVID-19. Sequenced by immunoSEQ multiplex PCR; TCRdb stores in-frame clones only, minus some. Of roughly 250,000 clones listed, approximately 80% are singletons. The specimen sequenced was peripheral blood. The receptors here all came from a woman of 80 years or more with active or convalescent COVID-19.

Points on this clone: An end of the junction does not agree with germline; a read error may underlie this. J is TRBJ1-4 and V is TRBV5-6; D unclear. The CDR3 contains 13 residues. In germline, CDR1 is SGHDT, CDR2 YYEEEE. For the CDR3, the DNA is TGTGCCAGCAGGTTGGGAACATATGAAAAACTGTTTTTT. Its translation is CASRLGTYEKLFF.

For the CDR3, the DNA is TGTGCCAGTAGTATTGGCGAGGCTACATACGAGCAGTACTTC. Protein sequence: CASSIGEATYEQYF. The rearrangement joins TRBV19 to TRBJ2-7; no reliable D call. The CDR3 has 14 amino acids. Trimming removed 3 bases from V and 4 bases from J, with 13 bases in between. Per germline, CDR1 LNHDA and CDR2 SQIVND (reference sequence).

V is TRBV7-8 and J is TRBJ2-5; 9 bases agree with TRBD2. V was clipped by 5 bases and J by 5 bases; unmatched bases: 12. Germline V CDR1 and CDR2: SGHVS, FQNEAQ. There are 16 residues in the CDR3. Here the CDR3 reads CASSTDLAGPRETQYF. Here the CDR3 DNA reads TGTGCCAGCAGCACAGATCTAGCGGGACCAAGGGAGACCCAGTACTTC.